This entry describes one T cell receptor (beta chain). Its antigen is as yet unknown. This sample was included in a study of OX40 agonist ivuxolimab in advanced cancers. Looking at the study overall: Every patient in dose escalation had hepatocellular carcinoma, melanoma, renal cell or head and neck cancer. Averaging about 60 years in age, with a range of roughly 20 to 80, the cohort was 65% to 85% male.

The V and J ends lost 2 bases and 0 bases respectively, with 14 bases between them. The length of the CDR3 is 16 residues. CDR1 SEHNR and CDR2 FQNEAQ come from the germline V gene (reference sequence). Study-wide results and caveats: At 0.1 to 3.0 mg/kg and by week 6, CD4+ and CD8+ T cells in the blood had expanded clonally.

The data were produced by immunoSEQ multiplex PCR, yet TCRdb's version contains in-frame clones alone and is incomplete. The table includes roughly 30,000 clones, about 90% detected once. The starting material was CD4+ or CD8+ T cells sorted from blood, obtained in a trial of the OX40 agonist ivuxolimab. The chain employs TRBV7-9 and TRBJ2-7, with D tentatively TRBD2 (7 bases). The receptor was isolated from an adult with an advanced solid tumor such as melanoma, head and neck, liver or kidney cancer. The CDR3 DNA is TGTGCCAGCAGCTTAATCGGGGGGCAATCCTCCTACGAGCAGTACTTC. Translation gives CASSLIGGQSSYEQYF.